These 30 T cell receptor beta chains came from one sample sequenced in a study of T cell clones after liver transplantation. Only in-frame clones appear in the TCRdb table, and some are missing; sequencing was by immunoSEQ multiplex PCR. The repertoire includes tens of thousands of clones, approximately 63% of them detected once, and roughly 2.8% sits in the top ten. The material was CD4+ T cells from blood, obtained at the 15-month timepoint. These receptors came from a human patient who received a liver transplant. Some of the T cells might come from the graft donor.

The genes are TRBV28 and TRBJ2-1; 9 positions match TRBD1. There are 15 residues in the CDR3. The germline gives CDR1 MDHEN, CDR2 SYDVKM. V lost 10 bases to trimming and J lost 5 bases; unmatched junction nucleotides: 12. DNA for the CDR3: TGTGCCACAGAAACCGGGACAGGGTTTGACAATGAGCAGTTCTTC. This sequence encodes CATETGTGFDNEQFF.

The sample holds a few counts of this clone. This chain connects TRBV7-9 to TRBJ1-1; the D is unclear. Germline CDR1 reads SEHNR; CDR2 reads FQNEAQ (reference sequence). Trimming removed 5 bases at V and 2 bases at J, with 15 bases between. This CDR3 region has 15 residues. CDR3 residues: CASSPLSGSNTEAFF. In DNA form, the CDR3 reads TGTGCCAGCAGCCCCTTGTCGGGGTCAAACACTGAAGCTTTCTTT. The entire variable domain, with the rest obtained from reference TRBV7-9 and TRBJ1-1, is as follows: DTGVSQNPRHKITKRGQNVTFRCDPISEHNRLYWYRQTLGQGPEFLTYFQNEAQLEKSRLLSDRFSAERPKGSFSTLEIQRTEQGDSAMYLCASSPLSGSNTEAFFGQGTRLTVV.

The J gene is TRBJ1-1, the V gene TRBV28, with TRBD1 identical over 8 bases. Germline CDR1 MDHEN, CDR2 SYDVKM. This CDR3 comprises 13 residues. Trimming took 6 bases from V and 4 from J; bases not matched to a gene: 4. CDR3 protein: CASRQGAGTEAFF. CDR3 nucleotides: TGTGCCAGCAGGCAGGGGGCGGGCACTGAAGCTTTCTTT.

V usage is TRBV1 and J usage is TRBJ1-5; TRBD1, the table's D call, was not compared with the DNA. TRBV1 is a documented pseudogene. The length of the CDR3 is 21 residues. CDR3 sequence (DNA): TGCACCAGCAGCCAAACCGGGACAGGGGATTTTTGGCAGAAGGGCAATCAGCCCCAGCATTTT. Amino acids: CTSSQTGTGDFWQKGNQPQHF.

At least ten counts were recorded for this clone. The CDR3 reads CASSQTMESEQYV. The CDR3 DNA sequence: TGTGCCAGCAGCCAAACGATGGAATCCGAGCAGTACGTC. The chain uses TRBV14 and TRBJ2-7; D gene unclear. This CDR3 region has 13 residues. Germline V gives CDR1 SGHDN, CDR2 FVKESK. V gave up 2 bases and J gave up 6 bases, with 11 bases separating them.

Note on this clone: One end of the junction does not line up with germline, which may come from a read error. V gene TRBV7-2 combines with J gene TRBJ2-5; 7 nucleotides match TRBD2. CDR1 is SGHTA and CDR2 is FQGNSA in the germline V gene. This CDR3 region has 13 residues. In nucleotides, the CDR3 is TGTGCCAGCAGCCTAGCGGTCAAAGAGACCCAGTACTTC. It translates to CASSLAVKETQYF.

The rearrangement links TRBV7-2 to TRBJ2-7; tentatively, D is TRBD1 (6 bases). Per germline, CDR1 SGHTA and CDR2 FQGNSA. V was pared by 5 bases and J by 2 bases, with 16 bases between. The CDR3 extends over 15 amino acids. The chain's CDR3 is CASSRDTTFPYEQYF. In DNA form, the CDR3 reads TGTGCCAGCAGCCGGGACACGACCTTTCCCTACGAGCAGTACTTC.

This chain uses TRBV7-2 with TRBJ2-3, with 9 bases lining up with TRBD1. Germline trimming cut 1 base from V and 5 bases from J; bases unmatched to any gene: 7. Germline loops: CDR1 SGHTA, CDR2 FQGNSA. The CDR3 extends over 16 amino acids. DNA for the CDR3: TGTGCCAGCAGCTTAGAGTGGGGACAGGGTCGAGATACGCAGTATTTT. Protein: CASSLEWGQGRDTQYF.

This clone was observed a handful of times. This sequence joins TRBV7-2 and TRBJ1-2, with no clear D. The germline CDR1 and CDR2 sequences are SGHTA and FQGNSA. Trimming removed 5 bases from V and 0 bases from J, with 10 bases in between. The CDR3 is made up of 14 amino acids. The CDR3 protein is CASSMDPANYGYTF. In DNA, the CDR3 is TGTGCCAGCAGCATGGATCCTGCTAACTATGGCTACACCTTC. Full variable domain (missing parts from reference TRBV7-2 and TRBJ1-2): GAGVSQSPSNKVTEKGKDVELRCDPISGHTALYWYRQSLGQGLEFLIYFQGNSAPDKSGLPSDRFSAERTGGSVSTLTIQRTQQEDSAVYLCASSMDPANYGYTFGSGTRLTVV.

About this clone: Being one base from a much bigger clone, this may be a read error. At the DNA level, this CDR3 is encoded by other sequences in the same sample as well. CDR3 in amino acids: CASSSGETQYF. The CDR3 DNA sequence: TGTGCCAGCAGCTCCGGGGAGACCCAGTACTTC. The chain couples TRBV7-9 to TRBJ2-5; D call uncertain. Deletions cut 4 bases from V and 5 bases from J, with 5 bases between. The CDR3 sequence is 11 residues long. Germline V gene sequence: CDR1 SEHNR, CDR2 FQNEAQ (reference sequence).

This clone showed up just a few times. The V gene is TRBV7-8, the J gene TRBJ2-5; 10 nucleotides line up with TRBD2. V dropped 5 bases and J dropped 5; count of bases not matched to a gene: 11. The CDR3 runs 16 residues. Germline-derived CDR1 and CDR2 are SGHVS and FQNEAQ. The CDR3 spells CASSQQSGGAGETQYF. The CDR3 coding sequence is TGTGCCAGCAGCCAACAAAGCGGGGGGGCTGGGGAGACCCAGTACTTC.

This clone was observed a handful of times. The chain combines TRBV14 with TRBJ2-2, with D unresolved. V was clipped by 4 bases and J by 4 bases, with 10 bases between them. CDR3 length equals 14 residues. Germline V gene sequence: CDR1 SGHDN, CDR2 FVKESK. The CDR3 sequence is CASSLRSGTGELFF. CDR3 sequence (DNA): TGTGCCAGCAGCCTGCGCTCGGGCACCGGGGAGCTGTTTTTT.

V gene TRBV6-5 combines with J gene TRBJ1-3; D ambiguous. There are 12 residues in the CDR3. The V gene lost 5 bases and the J gene lost 5 bases, with 7 bases spanning the gap. Per germline, CDR1 MNHEY and CDR2 SVGAGI. In nucleotides, the CDR3 is TGTGCCAGCAGTGAAAATCGAAACACCATATATTTT. It translates to CASSENRNTIYF.

The J gene is TRBJ1-3, the V gene TRBV30; D gene uncertain. The CDR3 has 13 residues. The germline CDR1 and CDR2 sequences are GTSNPN and SVGIG (reference sequence). The ends were cut back, 1 base at V and 4 bases at J, with 8 bases in the middle. CDR3 loop: CAWSEAAGNTIYF. The CDR3 region has the DNA TGTGCCTGGAGTGAGGCAGCGGGAAACACCATATATTTT.

This clone was detected only once. The V and J genes are TRBV15 and TRBJ1-1; tentatively, D is TRBD1 (6 bases). V was cut by 1 base and J by 1 base, with 13 bases left in between. Per the germline V gene, CDR1 is LNHNV and CDR2 is YYDKDF (reference sequence). The CDR3 loop spans 16 amino acids. CDR3 amino acids: CATSRAPGTQNTEAFF. The DNA of the CDR3 is TGTGCCACCAGCAGAGCTCCCGGGACACAGAACACTGAAGCTTTCTTT.

The chain is built from TRBV19 and TRBJ1-1; D is possibly TRBD1 (5 bases). V was trimmed by 4 bases and J by 2 bases, leaving 14 bases between them. This CDR3 has 15 amino acids. The germline gives CDR1 LNHDA, CDR2 SQIVND (reference sequence). CDR3 sequence (DNA): TGTGCCAGTAGTACGCGACAGAGACAAAACACTGAAGCTTTCTTT. As protein: CASSTRQRQNTEAFF.

Comments on this clone: The same CDR3 arises from other DNA sequences in this sample as well. This sequence joins TRBV28 and TRBJ1-4, with 8 bases matching TRBD1. From germline, CDR1 is MDHEN and CDR2 SYDVKM. Trimming at V came to 3 bases and at J to 8 bases, leaving 5 bases not matched to a gene. The CDR3 length is 14 residues. CDR3 in DNA: TGTGCCAGCAGTTTCGGACAGGGCAGGGAAAAACTGTTTTTT. Its translation is CASSFGQGREKLFF. Based on the CDR3 plus reference TRBV28 and TRBJ1-4, the full variable domain is DVKVTQSSRYLVKRTGEKVFLECVQDMDHENMFWYRQDPGLGLRLIYFSYDVKMKEKGDIPEGYSVSREKKERFSLILESASTNQTSMYLCASSFGQGREKLFFGSGTQLSVL.

The chain combines TRBV2 with TRBJ2-7; possibly TRBD2 for D (7 bases). Trimming stripped 4 bases from V and 1 base from J, with 11 bases between. This CDR3 has 14 residues. Germline V lookup: CDR1 SNHLY, CDR2 FYNNEI. The CDR3 here is CASSVGGGSYEQYV. The CDR3 nucleotides are TGTGCCAGCAGTGTGGGAGGGGGATCCTACGAGCAGTACGTC.

V and J are TRBV20-1 and TRBJ2-1; no clear D gene. CDR3 size: 11 residues. Looked up from germline, CDR1 is DFQATT and CDR2 is SNEGSKA (reference sequence). V lost 6 bases and J lost 9, with 12 bases in between. The CDR3 DNA reads TGCAGTGCCCCGGTGATTTTTGAGCAGTTCTTC. It specifies CSAPVIFEQFF.

The chain carries TRBV6-4 and TRBJ1-5; D gene uncertain. The CDR3 covers 15 residues. V dropped 1 base and J dropped 3 bases, with 10 bases sitting between them. Germline V gene data show CDR1 as MRHNA and CDR2 as SNTAGT. The CDR3 here is CASSDLGPINQPQHF. The CDR3, as DNA: TGTGCCAGCAGTGACTTAGGACCGATCAATCAGCCCCAGCATTTT.

This clone was detected a few times. This chain links TRBV6-5 with TRBJ2-5; no firm D call. The CDR3 loop spans 13 amino acids. From germline, CDR1 is MNHEY and CDR2 SVGAGI. The V end was cut by 5 bases, the J end by 4 bases, with 11 bases between. CDR3 amino acids: CASSPRFGETQYF. CDR3 DNA sequence: TGTGCCAGCAGTCCGCGTTTCGGAGAGACCCAGTACTTC.

The rearrangement links TRBV14 to TRBJ2-3; D assignment may be TRBD1 or TRBD2 (5 bases each). V was trimmed by 3 bases and J by 5 bases, leaving 9 bases between them. The CDR3 covers 13 residues. Per the germline V gene, CDR1 is SGHDN and CDR2 is FVKESK. The CDR3 reads CASSHMRGDTQYF. The CDR3 coding sequence is TGTGCCAGCAGCCATATGAGGGGAGATACGCAGTATTTT.

This clone was observed once. For the CDR3, the DNA is TGCGCCAGCAAGGAGAACGAGGGGGCCTATGGCTACACCTTC. Protein sequence: CASKENEGAYGYTF. This chain joins TRBV5-1 and TRBJ1-2, with 7 bases that match TRBD1. The V gene's germline CDR1 is SGHRS and CDR2 YFSETQ. With V trimmed by 6 bases and J by 4 bases, 9 bases remained unmatched. The CDR3 totals 14 residues.

The chain joins TRBV7-8 to TRBJ2-5; D perhaps matches TRBD2 (5 bases). The CDR3 length is 15 residues. Germline CDR1 reads SGHVS; CDR2 reads FQNEAQ. The V end was cut by 2 bases, the J end by 4 bases, with 14 bases between. CDR3 region: CASSLRGPTGETQYF. CDR3 in DNA: TGTGCCAGCAGCTTAAGAGGGCCGACGGGAGAGACCCAGTACTTC.

This chain links TRBV7-9 with TRBJ1-1; the D is unclear. CDR1 and CDR2 (germline): SEHNR, FQNEAQ (reference sequence). This CDR3 region has 13 residues. Between the trimmed V and J ends, which lost 5 bases and 2 bases, there was a span of 9 bases. CDR3 DNA sequence: TGTGCCAGCAGCCCCGACACAAACACTGAAGCTTTCTTT. It encodes CASSPDTNTEAFF.

The V call is TRBV5-1, the J call TRBJ2-3; the match to TRBD2 covers 8 bases. This CDR3 region has 15 residues. The germline V gene has CDR1 SGHRS and CDR2 YFSETQ. Trimming cost V 4 bases and J 1 base; bases outside gene matches: 5. CDR3 sequence (DNA): TGCGCCAGCAGCCCAGGGACTAGAGGCACAGATACGCAGTATTTT. Encoded protein: CASSPGTRGTDTQYF.

This CDR3 is CASSLEDRPSGNTIYF. The CDR3, as DNA: TGCGCCAGCAGCTTGGAGGACAGGCCCTCTGGAAACACCATATATTTT. This chain joins TRBV5-1 and TRBJ1-3, with 7 bases that match TRBD1. The germline V gene has CDR1 SGHRS and CDR2 YFSETQ. V lost 0 bases and J lost 0; bases outside the gene matches: 3. This CDR3 is 16 amino acids long.

CDR3 DNA sequence: TGTGCCAGCAGCTTAGTTGCGGGAGTGGCCAATGAGCAGTTCTTC. It is translated as CASSLVAGVANEQFF. V is TRBV7-2 and J is TRBJ2-1; 7 nucleotides match TRBD2. The CDR3 is made up of 15 amino acids. Per germline, CDR1 SGHTA and CDR2 FQGNSA. V lost 1 base to trimming and J lost 6 bases; unmatched junction nucleotides: 6.

The V call is TRBV21-1, the J call TRBJ2-1; the table's D call TRBD1 went unverified against the DNA. TRBV21-1 is labeled a pseudogene. The CDR3 length is 18 residues. Here the CDR3 reads CASSQTRRSPDTYNEQFF. The CDR3 DNA reads TGTGCCAGCAGCCAAACGAGGCGCAGTCCGGACACTTACAATGAGCAGTTCTTC.

The V and J genes are TRBV5-6 and TRBJ1-2, with 8 bases matching TRBD1. Trimming took 2 bases from V and 2 from J; bases not matched to a gene: 5. This CDR3 is 15 amino acids long. Germline-derived CDR1 and CDR2 are SGHDT and YYEEEE. The DNA of the CDR3 is TGTGCCAGCAGCTTATGGACAGGGAAGAACTATGGCTACACCTTC. Its protein product is CASSLWTGKNYGYTF. Based on the CDR3 plus reference TRBV5-6 and TRBJ1-2, the full variable domain is DAGVTQSPTHLIKTRGQQVTLRCSPKSGHDTVSWYQQALGQGPQFIFQYYEEEERQRGNFPDRFSGHQFPNYSSELNVNALLLGDSALYLCASSLWTGKNYGYTFGSGTRLTVV.